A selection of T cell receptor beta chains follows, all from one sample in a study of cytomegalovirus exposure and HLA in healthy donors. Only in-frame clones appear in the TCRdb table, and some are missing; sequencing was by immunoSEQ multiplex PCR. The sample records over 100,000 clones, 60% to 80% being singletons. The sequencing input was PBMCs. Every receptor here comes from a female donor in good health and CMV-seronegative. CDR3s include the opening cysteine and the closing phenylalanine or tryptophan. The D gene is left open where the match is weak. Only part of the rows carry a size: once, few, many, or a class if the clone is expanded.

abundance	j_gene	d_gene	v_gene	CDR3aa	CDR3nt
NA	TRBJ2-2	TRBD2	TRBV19	CASSIDMGLAGAGELFF	TGTGCCAGTAGTATAGATATGGGACTAGCGGGAGCCGGGGAGCTGTTTTTT
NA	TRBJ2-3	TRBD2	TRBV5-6	CASSFGTSGRYTDTQYF	TGTGCCAGCAGCTTTGGGACTAGCGGGAGGTACACAGATACGCAGTATTTT
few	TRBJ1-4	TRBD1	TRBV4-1	CASSHMTGGDEKLFF	TGCGCCAGCAGCCATATGACAGGGGGCGATGAAAAACTGTTTTTT
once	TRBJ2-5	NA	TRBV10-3	CAISDRLERETQYF	TGTGCCATCAGTGATCGGCTAGAACGGGAGACCCAGTACTTC
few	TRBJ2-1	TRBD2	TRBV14	CASSPLTGTSGLNEQFF	TGTGCCAGCAGCCCTCTAACCGGGACTAGCGGGTTAAATGAGCAGTTCTTC
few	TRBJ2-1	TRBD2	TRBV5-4	CASSLASGSNEQFF	TGTGCCAGCAGCTTGGCTAGCGGGAGCAATGAGCAGTTCTTC
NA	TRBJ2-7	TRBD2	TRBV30	CAWSKAGGPYEQYF	TGTGCCTGGAGTAAAGCGGGAGGCCCCTACGAGCAGTACTTC
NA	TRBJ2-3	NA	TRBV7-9	CASSSIADTQYF	TGTGCCAGCAGCTCCATAGCGGATACGCAGTATTTT
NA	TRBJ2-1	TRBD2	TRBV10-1	CASSDAGTSTNEQFF	TGCGCCAGCAGTGACGCCGGGACTAGCACCAATGAGCAGTTCTTC
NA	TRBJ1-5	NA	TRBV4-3	CASSQALYLQPQHF	TGCGCCAGCAGCCAAGCCCTGTATTTACAGCCCCAGCATTTT
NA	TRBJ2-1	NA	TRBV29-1	CSVAAPGEFF	TGCAGCGTTGCAGCCCCCGGGGAGTTCTTC
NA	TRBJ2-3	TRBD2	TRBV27	CASWGLAGGPGDTQYF	TGTGCCAGCTGGGGACTAGCGGGAGGGCCTGGAGATACGCAGTATTTT
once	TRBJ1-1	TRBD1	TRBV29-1	CSACRGQGTEAFF	TGCAGCGCTTGCCGGGGACAGGGTACTGAAGCTTTCTTT
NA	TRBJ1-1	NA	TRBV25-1	CASSATVNTEAFF	TGTGCCAGCAGCGCCACGGTGAACACTGAAGCTTTCTTT
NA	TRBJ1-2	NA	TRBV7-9	CASTPRGDSYGYTF	TGTGCCAGCACCCCACGGGGGGACTCCTATGGCTACACCTTC
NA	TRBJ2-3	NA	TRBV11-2	CASSLAGDGTDTQYF	TGTGCCAGCAGCTTAGCGGGAGATGGAACAGATACGCAGTATTTT
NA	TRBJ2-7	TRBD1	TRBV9	CASSVQGQGYEQYF	TGTGCCAGCAGCGTTCAAGGACAGGGCTACGAGCAGTACTTC